The clone carrying this TCR beta chain has only a few counts. These data come from a study of T cells in Graves' hyperthyroidism and ophthalmopathy. For the study at large: Sampling of peripheral blood happened at initial diagnosis, prior to any treatment.

Graves' hyperthyroidism was deemed stable given no ophthalmopathy progression within 18 months. Reasons for excluding patients were uncontrolled infection, other autoimmune disease, pregnancy or lactation. Diagnosis rested on symptoms, serum thyroxine and TRAb, thyroid ultrasound, and orbital computed tomography. The V gene end was trimmed by 2 bases and the J gene end by 9 bases; junction bases not matched to a gene: 6. The CDR3 is 15 residues long. Germline V lookup: CDR1 LNHDA, CDR2 SQIVND (reference sequence). Amplified TCR beta CDR3 regions came from RNA transcripts. An initial round of RT-PCR targeting the TCR CDR3 relied on the HTBI primer set. TCRdb re-derived calls from the multiplex PCR reads in MiXCR, one entry per CDR3 protein. This sample has roughly 800,000 distinct CDR3 sequences; 38% occur once, and the top ten carry 8.9%.

The sequencing input was blood. The V and J genes are TRBV19 and TRBJ1-6; 8 nucleotides align to TRBD1. The source is a young man with Graves' hyperthyroidism. CDR3 coding DNA: TGTGCCAGTAGTATAAGTGGACAGGGTAGTTCACCCCTCCACTTT. Translation: CASSISGQGSSPLHF.